These 32 T cell receptor beta chains share one sample of origin, sequenced in a study of long-term antiretroviral therapy in people with HIV (dated by TCRdb to between 2022 and 2023). Sequencing of the TRB variable region was done with the immunoSEQ hsTCRB v3.0 assay at survey level resolution. TCRdb mirrors the immuneACCESS table, restricted to in-frame sequences. Some clones are absent from its copies; in checked studies, under half trace to an unresolved V gene, and the reason for the others is unknown. For this sample the table gives tens of thousands of clones, of which 86% were detected only once. Roughly 4.9% of the sample rests with the top ten. The material was unsorted PBMCs, obtained 0.1 years before starting antiretroviral therapy. The receptor set was obtained from a woman aged 45 to 65 with HIV.

The rearrangement uses TRBV4-1 and TRBJ1-5, with a weak D call TRBD1 (5 bases). The CDR3 contains 16 residues. The germline V gene encodes CDR1 MGHRA and CDR2 YSYEKL. Trimming left V 0 bases short and J 4 bases short, with 13 bases between. CDR3 amino acids: CASSQENQGRNQPQHF. DNA for the CDR3: TGCGCCAGCAGCCAAGAGAATCAGGGCAGGAATCAGCCCCAGCATTTT.

V usage is TRBV7-3 and J usage is TRBJ1-2, with D maybe TRBD1 (5 bases). The CDR3 length is 13 residues. Germline assignment: CDR1 SGHTA and CDR2 FQGTGA. V was shortened by 5 bases and J by 4 bases, with 11 bases between the two germline ends. This CDR3 reads CASSPGGGYGYTF. The CDR3 region has the DNA TGTGCCAGCAGCCCCGGGGGTGGCTATGGCTACACCTTC.

The CDR3 region has the DNA TGTGCCTGGAGTGTGCGGAGCTCTGGAAACACCATATATTTT. It is translated as CAWSVRSSGNTIYF. The chain employs TRBV30 and TRBJ1-3, with no clear D. Per germline, CDR1 GTSNPN and CDR2 SVGIG (reference sequence). The V gene lost 0 bases and the J gene lost 0 bases, with 6 bases spanning the gap. CDR3 size: 14 residues.

In DNA form, the CDR3 reads TGTGCCAGCAGCTTGGAGACCGTAAGCACCGGGGAGCTGTTTTTT. This encodes CASSLETVSTGELFF. The V call is TRBV5-4, the J call TRBJ2-2, with D hard to call. The CDR3 covers 15 residues. Germline CDR1 and CDR2: SGHNT and YYREEE (reference sequence). Trimming removed 0 bases at V and 4 bases at J, with 10 bases between.

This sequence joins TRBV7-9 and TRBJ2-1; D is perhaps TRBD2 (5 bases). The CDR3 spans 16 residues. The V end lost 0 bases, the J end lost 1 base, and 10 bases lay between the germline ends. Germline lookup yields CDR1 SEHNR and CDR2 FQNEAQ (reference sequence). CDR3 in DNA: TGTGCCAGCAGCTTAGCGTCCCGGGGATCCTACAATGAGCAGTTCTTC. It yields the protein CASSLASRGSYNEQFF.

The V gene is TRBV30, the J gene TRBJ2-2, with D tentatively TRBD2 (5 bases). The CDR3 length is 13 residues. Germline V gene lookup returns CDR1 GTSNPN and CDR2 SVGIG (reference sequence). V was clipped by 1 base and J by 7 bases, with 10 bases between them. The CDR3 is CAWSGAGGGELFF. DNA for the CDR3: TGTGCCTGGAGTGGGGCTGGAGGCGGGGAGCTGTTTTTT. Drawing the rest from reference TRBV30 and TRBJ2-2, the complete variable domain is SQTIHQWPATLVQPVGSPLSLECTVEGTSNPNLYWYRQAAGRGLQLLFYSVGIGQISSEVPQNLSASRPQDRQFILSSKKLLLSDSGFYLCAWSGAGGGELFFGEGSRLTVL.

Only a few counts were recorded for this clone. This chain connects TRBV19 to TRBJ1-5, with 8 bases matching TRBD1. Germline lookup yields CDR1 LNHDA and CDR2 SQIVND (reference sequence). The CDR3 is 15 amino acids. V shed 5 bases, J shed 3 bases, and the junction held 6 bases outside the gene matches. CDR3 bases: TGTGCCAGTAGTGTGGACAGGGCGTACAATCAGCCCCAGCATTTT. Translating it yields CASSVDRAYNQPQHF. Full variable domain (rest looked up from reference TRBV19 and TRBJ1-5): DGGITQSPKYLFRKEGQNVTLSCEQNLNHDAMYWYRQDPGQGLRLIYYSQIVNDFQKGDIAEGYSVSREKKESFPLTVTSAQKNPTAFYLCASSVDRAYNQPQHFGDGTRLSIL.

This clone came up once. The chain recombines TRBV19 with TRBJ2-7; D gene ambiguous. This CDR3 comprises 13 residues. V lost 5 bases and J lost 0, with 8 bases in between. Germline values: CDR1 LNHDA, CDR2 SQIVND (reference sequence). CDR3 amino acids: CASSSLFSYEQYF. CDR3 bases: TGTGCCAGTAGTTCCCTTTTCTCCTACGAGCAGTACTTC. Full variable domain (outside the CDR3, taken from reference TRBV19 and TRBJ2-7): DGGITQSPKYLFRKEGQNVTLSCEQNLNHDAMYWYRQDPGQGLRLIYYSQIVNDFQKGDIAEGYSVSREKKESFPLTVTSAQKNPTAFYLCASSSLFSYEQYFGPGTRLTVT.

J is TRBJ2-3 and V is TRBV9, with 10 bases matching TRBD1. CDR1 is SGDLS, CDR2 YYNGEE, per germline. The CDR3 runs 15 residues. The ends lost 4 bases at V and 3 bases at J; junction bases unmatched: 5. CDR3 sequence reads: CASSPRQGATDTQYF. CDR3 sequence (DNA): TGTGCCAGCAGCCCCCGACAGGGGGCGACAGATACGCAGTATTTT.

The chain links TRBV6-5 to TRBJ1-4; D remains ambiguous. Deletions cut 0 bases from V and 8 bases from J, with 13 bases between. Germline CDR1 reads MNHEY; CDR2 reads SVGAGI. The CDR3 spans 15 residues. Here the CDR3 reads CASSYSYSAGEKLFF. The CDR3 bases are TGTGCCAGCAGTTACTCCTACAGCGCGGGCGAAAAACTGTTTTTT.

The chain couples TRBV10-3 to TRBJ1-2; no definite D call. Germline V gene data show CDR1 as ENHRY and CDR2 as SYGVKD. Trimming stripped 2 bases from V and 8 bases from J, with 6 bases between. The CDR3 runs to 11 residues. DNA for the CDR3: TGTGCCATCAGTGAGCCAGGAGGCTACACCTTC. It yields the protein CAISEPGGYTF.

The genes are TRBV10-3 and TRBJ2-3, with 8 bases aligning to TRBD2. With 3 bases clipped from V and 4 bases from J, the junction kept 9 bases outside the gene matches. The CDR3 totals 16 residues. Germline V gives CDR1 ENHRY, CDR2 SYGVKD. The CDR3 spells CAISDAGGAAADTQYF. Written as DNA, the CDR3 is TGTGCCATCAGTGATGCCGGGGGGGCTGCAGCAGATACGCAGTATTTT.

This clone turned up a few times. This chain uses TRBV9 with TRBJ1-6, with D perhaps TRBD1 (5 bases). V dropped 2 bases and J dropped 18 bases, with 12 bases sitting between them. Germline loops: CDR1 SGDLS, CDR2 YYNGEE. The CDR3 loop spans 11 amino acids. The CDR3 loop reads CASSVPRVAHF. CDR3 nucleotides: TGTGCCAGCAGCGTTCCCAGGGTGGCCCACTTT.

CDR3 bases: TGTGCCAGCAGTTTGAGCGGGGGAGGGATCATTCTAACTAATGAAAAACTGTTTTTT. This sequence encodes CASSLSGGGIILTNEKLFF. The V call is TRBV27, the J call TRBJ1-4, with TRBD1 as a possible D gene (5 bases). Per the germline V gene, CDR1 is MNHEY and CDR2 is SMNVEV (reference sequence). V lost 3 bases, J lost 1 base, and 21 bases lay in between. The CDR3 loop spans 19 amino acids.

This clone occurred a few times. This chain joins TRBV6-1 and TRBJ1-6; D gene ambiguous. The CDR3 runs 14 residues. The germline CDR1 and CDR2 sequences are MNHNS and SASEGT. The V gene lost 2 bases and the J gene lost 6 bases, with 8 bases spanning the gap. The chain's CDR3 is CASSERGRNSPLHF. CDR3 nucleotides: TGTGCCAGCAGTGAACGGGGTCGTAATTCACCCCTCCACTTT.

J is TRBJ1-5 and V is TRBV7-9, with 9 bases fitting TRBD1. The junction had 7 bases not matched to a gene; V was cut back by 3 bases and J by 7 bases. CDR3 length equals 15 residues. Germline loops: CDR1 SEHNR, CDR2 FQNEAQ (reference sequence). CDR3 nucleotides: TGTGCCAGCAGCTTTGGGACAGGGATCGGGCAGCCCCAGCATTTT. Translation: CASSFGTGIGQPQHF.

The chain uses TRBV11-2 and TRBJ2-3; TRBD2 might be the D (5 bases). V was clipped by 0 bases and J by 0 bases, with 10 bases between them. CDR1 and CDR2 (germline): SGHAT, FQNNGV. The CDR3 runs to 16 residues. The CDR3, as DNA: TGTGCCAGCAGCTTAGAGGGTCGGACTAGCACAGATACGCAGTATTTT. Its protein product is CASSLEGRTSTDTQYF.

This sequence joins TRBV14 and TRBJ1-5; D is unresolved. Trimming pared 0 bases from V and 5 bases from J, leaving 5 bases between. CDR3 size: 13 residues. Looked up from germline, CDR1 is SGHDN and CDR2 is FVKESK. The chain's CDR3 is CASSQERDQPQHF. As DNA, the CDR3 is TGTGCCAGCAGCCAAGAGAGGGATCAGCCCCAGCATTTT.

This rearrangement joins TRBV10-2 to TRBJ2-7; tentative D call: TRBD2 (7 bases). The V gene lost 7 bases and the J gene lost 5 bases, with 21 bases spanning the gap. The CDR3 covers 15 residues. CDR1 WSHSY and CDR2 SAAADI come from the germline V gene. CDR3 coding DNA: TGCGCCAGCACCTTGGGGGGGGCTGGGTTGGACGAGCAGTACTTC. Its protein product is CASTLGGAGLDEQYF.

The chain carries TRBV2 and TRBJ2-5; perhaps TRBD1 as D (5 bases). V was clipped by 8 bases and J by 5 bases, with 12 bases between them. In germline, CDR1 is SNHLY, CDR2 FYNNEI. The CDR3 runs to 12 residues. CDR3 loop: CASPGKRETQYF. The CDR3 DNA reads as TGTGCCAGCCCAGGGAAACGGGAGACCCAGTACTTC.

The chain links TRBV4-3 to TRBJ2-1; 8 bases fit TRBD2. The V and J ends lost 0 bases and 5 bases, in that order; junction bases with no gene match: 12. Germline CDR1 reads LGHNA; CDR2 reads YSLEER. This CDR3 comprises 18 residues. The CDR3 bases are TGCGCCAGCAGCCAAGATGCCAGCGGGGGTTTATTTGACAATGAGCAGTTCTTC. Its protein is CASSQDASGGLFDNEQFF.

The V call is TRBV7-9, the J call TRBJ1-3; D is possibly TRBD1 (5 bases). Germline lookup yields CDR1 SEHNR and CDR2 FQNEAQ (reference sequence). Trimming took 5 bases from V and 0 from J, leaving 17 bases between them. This CDR3 has 17 residues. CDR3: CASSPLRDRSSGNTIYF. CDR3 sequence (DNA): TGTGCCAGCAGCCCGCTCCGGGACCGGAGCTCTGGAAACACCATATATTTT.

The DNA of the CDR3 is TGTGCCAGCAGCCGGGACATCCTCTCTGGGGCCAACGTCCTGACTTTC. Protein sequence: CASSRDILSGANVLTF. The chain carries TRBV7-9 and TRBJ2-6; D might be TRBD1 (6 bases). The V end lost 5 bases, the J end lost 0 bases, and 11 bases lay between the germline ends. CDR1 SEHNR and CDR2 FQNEAQ come from the germline V gene (reference sequence). The CDR3 covers 16 residues.

The chain joins TRBV20-1 to TRBJ2-5; D ambiguous. V lost 3 bases, J lost 4 bases, and 6 bases lay in between. CDR1 DFQATT and CDR2 SNEGSKA come from the germline V gene (reference sequence). CDR3 length equals 11 residues. The CDR3 bases are TGCAGTGCTAGCCTCGGAGAGACCCAGTACTTC. This encodes CSASLGETQYF.

The V call is TRBV19, the J call TRBJ1-5, with TRBD1 matching over 7 bases. Unmatched junction bases numbered 13, after V lost 3 bases and J lost 2 bases. CDR3 length: 18 amino acids. CDR1 LNHDA and CDR2 SQIVND come from the germline V gene (reference sequence). The CDR3 DNA reads TGTGCCAGTAGTATCGACGGGTTCCGGGACAGAGGCAATCAGCCCCAGCATTTT. As protein: CASSIDGFRDRGNQPQHF.

The chain carries TRBV6-6 and TRBJ1-6, with no clear D. Trimming shortened V by 5 bases and J by 7 bases, and 6 bases separated the two germline ends. This CDR3 spans 12 amino acids. Germline CDR1 MNHNY, CDR2 SVGAGI (reference sequence). CDR3 DNA sequence: TGTGCCAGCAGTAACTTCAATTCACCCCTCCACTTT. It translates to CASSNFNSPLHF.

The gene calls are TRBV4-1 and TRBJ2-6; D unclear. In germline, CDR1 is MGHRA, CDR2 YSYEKL. V lost 1 base, J lost 1 base, and 8 bases lay in between. This CDR3 region has 16 residues. The CDR3 region is CASSQVPGSGANVLTF. The CDR3 DNA follows: TGCGCCAGCAGCCAAGTCCCGGGTTCTGGGGCCAACGTCCTGACTTTC.

V usage is TRBV2 and J usage is TRBJ1-4; TRBD1 aligns across 7 bases. The germline V gene encodes CDR1 SNHLY and CDR2 FYNNEI. V lost 11 bases to trimming and J lost 8 bases; unmatched junction nucleotides: 11. The CDR3 spans 13 residues. CDR3 nucleotides: TGTGCCGGTCTATCCGGGACAGAAGAAAAACTGTTTTTT. Protein sequence: CAGLSGTEEKLFF.

The rearrangement joins TRBV7-8 to TRBJ2-7; D is unresolved. Germline-derived CDR1 and CDR2 are SGHVS and FQNEAQ. V was cut by 1 base and J by 2 bases, with 9 bases left in between. The CDR3 length is 14 residues. This CDR3 is CASSLDGDTYEQYF. The CDR3 nucleotides are TGTGCCAGCAGCTTAGATGGGGATACCTACGAGCAGTACTTC.

The chain joins TRBV5-4 to TRBJ2-1, with a weak D call TRBD1 (6 bases). The CDR3 runs 14 residues. Germline values: CDR1 SGHNT, CDR2 YYREEE (reference sequence). Trimming pared 5 bases from V and 5 bases from J, leaving 14 bases between. The CDR3 nucleotides read TGTGCCAGCAGTCTACAGGGACGAAACAATGAGCAGTTCTTC. It is translated as CASSLQGRNNEQFF.

V gene TRBV4-3 combines with J gene TRBJ2-5; D might be TRBD2 (5 bases). The CDR3 is made up of 15 amino acids. CDR1 is LGHNA, CDR2 YSLEER, per germline. Between the trimmed V and J ends, which lost 0 bases and 5 bases, there was a span of 13 bases. CDR3 sequence reads: CASSQDGLAGETQYF. The CDR3, as DNA: TGCGCCAGCAGCCAAGATGGCCTAGCCGGGGAGACCCAGTACTTC.

This clone was recorded only once. The V call is TRBV4-3, the J call TRBJ2-5, with D possibly being TRBD1 (6 bases). The CDR3 is 15 amino acids. Germline loops: CDR1 LGHNA, CDR2 YSLEER. V lost 2 bases to trimming and J lost 2 bases, with 12 bases between them. CDR3 in amino acids: CASSQYRGGQETQYF. CDR3 DNA sequence: TGCGCCAGCAGCCAATACAGAGGGGGACAAGAGACCCAGTACTTC.